Below are 17 T cell receptor beta chains sequenced from a single sample in a study of shared clonotypes between healthy human individuals. Assay: immunoSEQ multiplex PCR; the TCRdb copy retains only in-frame clones and omits some. The table includes about 680,000 clones, around 92% detected once. CD8 cells classed as naive were CD45RO-negative and positively selected for CCR7, excluding terminally differentiated effector memory CD45RA+ cells. The sequenced sample consisted of naive CD8+ T cells sorted from blood. The source of these receptors is a man between 25 and 39 years old in good health.

This clone was seen once. The chain uses TRBV5-4 and TRBJ1-2; D is undetermined. The V end lost 2 bases, the J end lost 7 bases, and 12 bases lay between the germline ends. The CDR3 is 13 amino acids. The V gene's germline CDR1 is SGHNT and CDR2 YYREEE (reference sequence). CDR3 nucleotides: TGTGCCAGCAGCTTAGGAGATTGGGGTGGCTACACCTTC. It codes for CASSLGDWGGYTF.

The J gene is TRBJ2-1, the V gene TRBV27; TRBD2 is a possible D gene (6 bases). Germline V lookup: CDR1 MNHEY, CDR2 SMNVEV (reference sequence). This CDR3 spans 18 amino acids. The V end was cut by 0 bases, the J end by 4 bases, with 19 bases between. The CDR3: CASSLSIPSGVSYNEQFF. The CDR3 coding sequence is TGTGCCAGCAGTTTATCGATACCCTCGGGAGTTTCTTACAATGAGCAGTTCTTC.

A single count supports this clone. The chain joins TRBV5-1 to TRBJ2-3; 8 nucleotides agree with TRBD1. The germline gives CDR1 SGHRS, CDR2 YFSETQ. The CDR3 is made up of 14 amino acids. With 5 bases clipped from V and 3 bases from J, the junction kept 5 bases outside the gene matches. The chain's CDR3 is CASSETGVTDTQYF. CDR3 coding DNA: TGCGCCAGCAGTGAGACAGGGGTTACAGATACGCAGTATTTT.

This chain links TRBV7-9 with TRBJ2-1, with unresolved D. Germline values: CDR1 SEHNR, CDR2 FQNEAQ (reference sequence). V was pared by 2 bases and J by 4 bases, with 12 bases between. The CDR3 consists of 15 residues. This CDR3 is CASSLRSFAYNEQFF. For the CDR3, the DNA is TGTGCCAGCAGCTTAAGATCCTTTGCTTACAATGAGCAGTTCTTC.

The V call is TRBV28, the J call TRBJ2-7; 10 bases match TRBD1. After removal of 2 bases from V and 5 bases from J, the junction contained 3 bases not matched to a gene. Germline-derived CDR1 and CDR2 are MDHEN and SYDVKM. CDR3 length equals 14 residues. CDR3 bases: TGTGCCAGCAGTTTAACCGGGACAGGGGACGAGCAGTACTTC. Amino acids: CASSLTGTGDEQYF.

This clone has only one observation. The chain links TRBV7-2 to TRBJ2-7, with a weak D call TRBD1 (6 bases). Trimming stripped 2 bases from V and 1 base from J, with 9 bases between. CDR1 is SGHTA and CDR2 is FQGNSA in the germline V gene. This CDR3 is 14 amino acids long. CDR3 region: CASSLIDRSYEQYF. As DNA, the CDR3 is TGTGCCAGCAGCTTAATAGACAGGTCCTACGAGCAGTACTTC.

The rearrangement uses TRBV28 and TRBJ2-6, with D possibly TRBD1 on 6 matching bases. The CDR3 contains 18 residues. V dropped 5 bases and J dropped 0 bases, with 17 bases sitting between them. Looked up from germline, CDR1 is MDHEN and CDR2 is SYDVKM. The DNA of the CDR3 is TGTGCCAGCAGTCCAGCACAGGGTGCAGTCTCTGGGGCCAACGTCCTGACTTTC. The encoded protein is CASSPAQGAVSGANVLTF.

The V call is TRBV5-1, the J call TRBJ2-7; 7 bases are shared with TRBD1. The CDR3 runs 14 residues. CDR1 and CDR2 from the germline V gene are SGHRS and YFSETQ. Trimming removed 5 bases from V and 5 bases from J; junction bases left unmatched: 10. The CDR3 sequence: CASRSTGLVDEQYF. DNA for the CDR3: TGCGCCAGCAGGTCGACAGGGTTGGTTGACGAGCAGTACTTC.

This clone came up once. The chain joins TRBV6-1 to TRBJ2-1; TRBD2 matches 9 bases. V trimming: 2 bases; J trimming: 7 bases; junction bases outside the gene matches: 6. Germline CDR1 MNHNS, CDR2 SASEGT. The CDR3 loop spans 15 amino acids. The CDR3 region is CASSELAGYTNEQFF. The DNA for the CDR3 is TGTGCCAGCAGTGAACTAGCGGGATATACGAATGAGCAGTTCTTC.

The chain joins TRBV19 to TRBJ2-7, with 7 bases that match TRBD2. The CDR3 is 16 amino acids. Per the germline V gene, CDR1 is LNHDA and CDR2 is SQIVND (reference sequence). The V segment lost 0 bases and the J segment 6 bases; nucleotides outside the gene matches: 11. The CDR3 DNA sequence: TGTGCCAGTAGTATAGATCGCGAGGGAGGGCCTCTCGAGCAGTACTTC. Amino acids: CASSIDREGGPLEQYF.

The V and J genes are TRBV27 and TRBJ1-1; D is unresolved. From germline, CDR1 is MNHEY and CDR2 SMNVEV (reference sequence). The length of the CDR3 is 11 residues. V was pared by 4 bases and J by 6 bases, with 6 bases between. The CDR3 protein is CASSSAAEAFF. The CDR3 nucleotides are TGTGCCAGCAGTTCAGCGGCTGAAGCTTTCTTT.

The V gene is TRBV14, the J gene TRBJ1-4; D not certain. The CDR3 is made up of 13 amino acids. Trimming removed 3 bases from V and 6 bases from J, with 8 bases in between. Germline CDR1 SGHDN, CDR2 FVKESK. CDR3 protein: CASSHLHDEKLFF. The CDR3 coding sequence is TGTGCCAGCAGCCACTTGCATGATGAAAAACTGTTTTTT.

The genes are TRBV7-8 and TRBJ2-7; D perhaps matches TRBD2 (5 bases). The CDR3 is 15 residues long. Germline lookup yields CDR1 SGHVS and CDR2 FQNEAQ. Trimming took 4 bases from V and 4 from J, leaving 17 bases between them. As DNA, the CDR3 is TGTGCCAGCAGCTCTAGGGAGTATGGACTGTACGAGCAGTACTTC. Translated: CASSSREYGLYEQYF.

CDR3 nucleotides: TGTGCCAGCAGCTGGGGACAGATGAACACCGGGGAGCTGTTTTTT. Protein sequence: CASSWGQMNTGELFF. The chain recombines TRBV11-2 with TRBJ2-2, with 7 bases that match TRBD1. V lost 4 bases to trimming and J lost 1 base; unmatched junction nucleotides: 3. CDR3 length: 15 residues. Germline values: CDR1 SGHAT, CDR2 FQNNGV.

V usage is TRBV4-1 and J usage is TRBJ2-1; 10 nucleotides line up with TRBD1. The CDR3 is 16 amino acids. Trimming at V came to 4 bases and at J to 2 bases, leaving 5 bases not matched to a gene. Germline CDR1 and CDR2: MGHRA and YSYEKL. The CDR3 here is CASSLRTGGTYNEQFF. The CDR3 DNA sequence: TGCGCCAGCAGCCTCCGGACAGGGGGGACCTACAATGAGCAGTTCTTC.

The rearrangement joins TRBV6-5 to TRBJ1-1, with D hard to call. Between the trimmed V and J ends, which lost 1 base and 8 bases, there was a span of 14 bases. There are 14 residues in the CDR3. Germline CDR1 is MNHEY and CDR2 is SVGAGI. DNA of the CDR3: TGTGCCAGCAGTTACTGGACGAACGGTGTGGAAGCTTTCTTT. Translated: CASSYWTNGVEAFF.

V usage is TRBV4-1 and J usage is TRBJ2-7; tentative D call: TRBD2 (6 bases). The CDR3 is made up of 16 amino acids. Germline assignment: CDR1 MGHRA and CDR2 YSYEKL. The V end lost 1 base, the J end lost 3 bases, and 16 bases lay between the germline ends. The DNA of the CDR3 is TGCGCCAGCAGCCAAGCCCCTACACGGGAGATCTACGAGCAGTACTTC. This encodes CASSQAPTREIYEQYF.